The next 23 T cell receptor beta chains were all read from a single sample in a study of blood T cell repertoires in COVID-19 (dated by TCRdb to the early 2020s). Library preparation was by the immunoSEQ multiplex PCR assay. TCRdb took this table from immuneACCESS and kept in-frame rearrangements with V and J called. Such tables lack part of the clones; where checked against another copy, unresolved V genes explain under half of the gap, and the rest is unexplained. The sample profile shows more than 150,000 clones; around nine tenths of them were found once. The ten most abundant clones make up just under 0.9% of the sample. Sequenced: peripheral blood. These receptor sequences come from a woman under 30 who had recovered from COVID-19.

Remarks on this clone: Other DNA sequences in the same sample also yield this CDR3. V usage is TRBV5-6 and J usage is TRBJ1-2, with D perhaps TRBD1 (5 bases). V was trimmed by 0 bases and J by 2 bases, leaving 8 bases between them. The CDR3 has 14 residues. CDR1 is SGHDT and CDR2 is YYEEEE in the germline V gene. DNA of the CDR3: TGTGCCAGCAGCTTGGGACAGAGCAACTATGGCTACACCTTC. Encoded protein: CASSLGQSNYGYTF.

This clone was recorded once. V and J are TRBV29-1 and TRBJ1-3; 7 bases are a match to TRBD1. The CDR3 totals 11 residues. Germline V gives CDR1 SQVTM, CDR2 ANQGSEA. V trimming: 4 bases; J trimming: 7 bases; junction bases outside the gene matches: 1. The CDR3 region has the DNA TGCAGCGTTGTCAGGGGGAACACCATATATTTT. The encoded protein is CSVVRGNTIYF.

The chain employs TRBV14 and TRBJ2-3; TRBD2 is a possible D gene (5 bases). CDR1 is SGHDN and CDR2 is FVKESK in the germline V gene. This CDR3 comprises 15 residues. Trimming took 1 base from V and 0 from J, leaving 8 bases between them. The CDR3 here is CASSQGTGSTDTQYF. CDR3 DNA: TGTGCCAGCAGCCAAGGGACGGGGAGCACAGATACGCAGTATTTT.

The chain joins TRBV3-1 (or the pseudogene TRBV3-2) to TRBJ2-3; 7 bases are a match to TRBD2. This CDR3 spans 16 amino acids. Losses at the gene ends were 0 bases for V and 5 bases for J; bases not matched to a gene: 8. Germline loops: CDR1 LGHDT, CDR2 YNNKEL (reference sequence). CDR3 in amino acids: CASSQDLEGRGDTQYF. The CDR3 DNA sequence: TGTGCCAGCAGCCAAGATCTCGAGGGGAGGGGAGATACGCAGTATTTT.

The chain combines TRBV25-1 with TRBJ1-6, with TRBD1 identical over 10 bases. Per the germline V gene, CDR1 is MGHDK and CDR2 is SYGVNS. V gave up 5 bases and J gave up 6 bases; unmatched junction bases: 10. The CDR3 covers 17 residues. CDR3 nucleotide sequence: TGTGCCAGCAGTCTACATTCCGGACAGGGGGTTAATTCACCCCTCCACTTT. Its protein product is CASSLHSGQGVNSPLHF.

The chain combines TRBV18 with TRBJ1-1, with no clear D. Per germline, CDR1 KGHSH and CDR2 LQKENI. The CDR3 extends over 14 amino acids. Trimming removed 2 bases at V and 5 bases at J, with 12 bases between. For the CDR3, the DNA is TGTGCCAGCTCACCAGGGATGGCGGGAACTGAAGCTTTCTTT. It encodes CASSPGMAGTEAFF.

The chain has TRBV9 and TRBJ2-1; 8 nucleotides agree with TRBD1. The CDR3 spans 14 residues. Trimming at V came to 3 bases and at J to 6 bases, leaving 5 bases not matched to a gene. Germline assignment: CDR1 SGDLS and CDR2 YYNGEE. DNA for the CDR3: TGTGCCAGCAGCGCAGACACAGGGGGCAATGAGCAGTTCTTC. Residues: CASSADTGGNEQFF.

A few counts support this clone. V gene TRBV7-9 combines with J gene TRBJ2-3; the D is unclear. Germline V lookup: CDR1 SEHNR, CDR2 FQNEAQ (reference sequence). V gave up 1 base and J gave up 4 bases, with 6 bases separating them. This CDR3 spans 13 amino acids. CDR3 in amino acids: CASSLVYADTQYF. DNA of the CDR3: TGTGCCAGCAGCTTAGTATATGCAGATACGCAGTATTTT. Full variable domain (outside the CDR3, taken from reference TRBV7-9 and TRBJ2-3): DTGVSQNPRHKITKRGQNVTFRCDPISEHNRLYWYRQTLGQGPEFLTYFQNEAQLEKSRLLSDRFSAERPKGSFSTLEIQRTEQGDSAMYLCASSLVYADTQYFGPGTRLTVL.

This clone was observed a few times. The chain combines TRBV15 with TRBJ2-7; TRBD1 matches at 9 bases. J lost 4 bases, V lost 4 bases, and 5 bases had no gene match. Germline CDR1 is LNHNV and CDR2 is YYDKDF (reference sequence). The CDR3 totals 14 residues. CDR3 loop: CATSKGQGYYEQYV. CDR3 nucleotides: TGTGCCACCAGCAAGGGACAGGGATATTACGAGCAGTACGTC.

The chain employs TRBV2 and TRBJ2-7; TRBD1 is a possible D gene (6 bases). V lost 3 bases and J lost 4, with 13 bases in between. In germline, CDR1 is SNHLY, CDR2 FYNNEI. The CDR3 spans 14 residues. The CDR3: CASSERTDGYEQYV. DNA for the CDR3: TGTGCCAGCAGTGAGCGGACAGATGGATACGAGCAGTACGTC.

This rearrangement joins TRBV12-5 to TRBJ2-2; 11 bases fit TRBD2. The CDR3 runs 16 residues. Germline trimming cut 4 bases from V and 5 bases from J; bases unmatched to any gene: 6. Per germline, CDR1 LGHNT and CDR2 FRNRAP. The CDR3 sequence is CASGSRLAGRTGELFF. DNA of the CDR3: TGTGCTAGTGGTTCGCGACTAGCGGGAAGGACCGGGGAGCTGTTTTTT.

J is TRBJ2-1 and V is TRBV9, with D perhaps TRBD2 (7 bases). Trimming left V 1 base short and J 5 bases short, with 13 bases between. The germline V gene has CDR1 SGDLS and CDR2 YYNGEE. This CDR3 is 15 amino acids long. CDR3 in amino acids: CASSVQGGANNEQFF. Here the CDR3 DNA reads TGTGCCAGCAGCGTACAAGGGGGGGCTAACAATGAGCAGTTCTTC.

This chain joins TRBV2 and TRBJ2-1, with 10 bases matching TRBD2. CDR1 is SNHLY, CDR2 FYNNEI, per germline. The CDR3 spans 12 residues. The CDR3 here is CAKRGGRNEQFF. CDR3 nucleotide sequence: TGTGCAAAGCGGGGGGGCCGGAATGAGCAGTTCTTC.

This clone appeared a few times. The chain carries TRBV5-1 and TRBJ2-3, with TRBD1 as a possible D gene (5 bases). CDR3 length: 13 residues. The V gene's germline CDR1 is SGHRS and CDR2 YFSETQ. Deletions cut 6 bases from V and 1 base from J, with 9 bases between. The chain's CDR3 is CASTDSGTDTQYF. The CDR3, as DNA: TGCGCCAGCACCGACAGCGGCACAGATACGCAGTATTTT. The full variable domain, rest sourced from reference TRBV5-1 and TRBJ2-3, is KAGVTQTPRYLIKTRGQQVTLSCSPISGHRSVSWYQQTPGQGLQFLFEYFSETQRNKGNFPGRFSGRQFSNSRSEMNVSTLELGDSALYLCASTDSGTDTQYFGPGTRLTVL.

The gene calls are TRBV2 and TRBJ2-5, with 11 bases lining up with TRBD2. Trimming took 2 bases from V and 4 from J; bases not matched to a gene: 3. The CDR3 runs to 15 residues. Per the germline V gene, CDR1 is SNHLY and CDR2 is FYNNEI. CDR3 region: CASSETSGSPETQYF. CDR3 DNA sequence: TGTGCCAGCAGTGAAACTAGCGGGAGCCCAGAGACCCAGTACTTC.

V usage is TRBV19 and J usage is TRBJ1-5, with 8 nucleotides matching TRBD1. V shed 5 bases, J shed 7 bases, and the junction held 7 bases outside the gene matches. The V gene's germline CDR1 is LNHDA and CDR2 SQIVND (reference sequence). The CDR3 is made up of 14 amino acids. CDR3 DNA: TGTGCCAGTAGTGTAGGGACAGGTTTGCAGCCCCAGCATTTT. This gives the protein CASSVGTGLQPQHF.

The rearrangement links TRBV5-6 to TRBJ1-1; D perhaps matches TRBD1 (5 bases). V was clipped by 0 bases and J by 2 bases, with 11 bases between them. There are 15 residues in the CDR3. The germline V gene encodes CDR1 SGHDT and CDR2 YYEEEE. The CDR3 nucleotides read TGTGCCAGCAGCTTGGTTCAGGGTCGTAACACTGAAGCTTTCTTT. It translates to CASSLVQGRNTEAFF.

The chain carries TRBV5-1 and TRBJ1-4; 10 positions match TRBD1. Losses at the gene ends were 0 bases for V and 3 bases for J; bases not matched to a gene: 2. This CDR3 comprises 16 residues. Germline loops: CDR1 SGHRS, CDR2 YFSETQ. In DNA, the CDR3 is TGCGCCAGCAGCTTGGGACAGGGGGCAGCTAATGAAAAACTGTTTTTT. Its translation: CASSLGQGAANEKLFF.

The DNA for the CDR3 is TGTGCCAGCAGTGAATTGGGTGCGGACACTGAAGCTTTCTTT. Its translation is CASSELGADTEAFF. The rearrangement links TRBV2 to TRBJ1-1; no clear D. V lost 2 bases and J lost 3, with 10 bases in between. Germline assignment: CDR1 SNHLY and CDR2 FYNNEI. The CDR3 extends over 14 amino acids. Full variable domain (rest looked up from reference TRBV2 and TRBJ1-1): EPEVTQTPSHQVTQMGQEVILRCVPISNHLYFYWYRQILGQKVEFLVSFYNNEISEKSEIFDDQFSVERPDGSNFTLKIRSTKLEDSAMYFCASSELGADTEAFFGQGTRLTVV.

This chain connects TRBV5-6 to TRBJ2-7; possibly TRBD1 for D (6 bases). Trimming took off 2 bases at V and 0 bases at J, with 12 bases between the two ends. The CDR3 extends over 15 amino acids. Germline CDR1 is SGHDT and CDR2 is YYEEEE. The CDR3 DNA reads TGTGCCAGCAGCTTAAGGGACACGAGCTCCTACGAGCAGTACTTC. Encoded protein: CASSLRDTSSYEQYF.

The rearrangement joins TRBV5-6 to TRBJ1-2; 9 bases agree with TRBD1. The CDR3 has 14 amino acids. The germline gives CDR1 SGHDT, CDR2 YYEEEE. Trimming took 4 bases from V and 4 from J; bases not matched to a gene: 5. The CDR3 DNA is TGTGCCAGCAGCCCCGGGACAGGGCTCTATGGCTACACCTTC. Protein product: CASSPGTGLYGYTF.

V usage is TRBV6-6 and J usage is TRBJ2-7; 8 nucleotides match TRBD1. After removal of 2 bases from V and 5 bases from J, the junction contained 5 bases not matched to a gene. Germline CDR1 reads MNHNY; CDR2 reads SVGAGI (reference sequence). CDR3 size: 14 residues. CDR3 in DNA: TGTGCCAGCAGTTACCGAGACAGGGGCAACGAGCAGTACTTC. Translated, it gives CASSYRDRGNEQYF.

This chain links TRBV7-2 with TRBJ1-3, with 9 nucleotides matching TRBD1. With 5 bases clipped from V and 0 bases from J, the junction kept 5 bases outside the gene matches. This CDR3 contains 16 residues. Germline V gene data show CDR1 as SGHTA and CDR2 as FQGNSA. CDR3 coding DNA: TGTGCCAGCAGCCCGGACAGGGGAAGCTCTGGAAACACCATATATTTT. Translating it yields CASSPDRGSSGNTIYF.